These 12 T cell receptor beta chains came from one sample sequenced in a study of T-cell memory formation after mild COVID-19. Each CDR3 protein gets one entry after TCRdb re-called the 5' RACE reads with MiXCR. The sample consists of under 250,000 distinct CDR3 sequences, around 9.5% of them appearing once. Sequenced input: PBMCs or a T cell subset sorted from them (not recorded which). Receptors were obtained from a man aged 18 to 30 who had mild COVID-19 (a few samples of this study predate the infection). Cell type and time point are not known.

In this sample, this clonotype turned up a few times. This chain joins TRBV27 and TRBJ2-3; perhaps D is TRBD1 or TRBD2 (5 bases each). The germline gives CDR1 MNHEY, CDR2 SMNVEV (reference sequence). The V and J ends lost 5 bases and 11 bases respectively, with 17 bases between them. The CDR3 is 13 residues long. CDR3 nucleotides: TGTGCCAGCAGTCACCTGGGGGTCAGGAGGCAGTATTTT. Translating gives CASSHLGVRRQYF.

This rearrangement joins TRBV30 to TRBJ2-7; TRBD2 is a possible D gene (5 bases). The CDR3 has 14 residues. V was pared by 0 bases and J by 2 bases, with 11 bases between. Per the germline V gene, CDR1 is GTSNPN and CDR2 is SVGIG (reference sequence). The DNA for the CDR3 is TGTGCCTGGAGTGTACTAGACGGAACCTACGAGCAGTACTTC. This translates into CAWSVLDGTYEQYF. Based on the CDR3 plus reference TRBV30 and TRBJ2-7, the full variable domain is SQTIHQWPATLVQPVGSPLSLECTVEGTSNPNLYWYRQAAGRGLQLLFYSVGIGQISSEVPQNLSASRPQDRQFILSSKKLLLSDSGFYLCAWSVLDGTYEQYFGPGTRLTVT.

This clonotype has more than one count but fewer than ten. This chain connects TRBV2 to TRBJ2-7, with D tentatively TRBD1 or TRBD2 (6 bases each). The V end was cut by 7 bases, the J end by 2 bases, with 18 bases between. The length of the CDR3 is 15 residues. Germline V gives CDR1 SNHLY, CDR2 FYNNEI. CDR3 in amino acids: CASTPDLGGPYEQYF. CDR3 bases: TGTGCCAGCACACCCGATCTGGGGGGCCCCTACGAGCAGTACTTC.

This clonotype was seen only a few times. The rearrangement joins TRBV20-1 to TRBJ2-7; D remains unclear. The CDR3 consists of 13 residues. V was trimmed by 5 bases and J by 0 bases, leaving 11 bases between them. Germline CDR1 DFQATT, CDR2 SNEGSKA (reference sequence). The CDR3: CSAGDWSSYEQYV. CDR3 coding DNA: TGCAGTGCTGGGGATTGGAGCTCCTACGAGCAGTACGTC.

A few counts support this clonotype. The V gene is TRBV6-5, the J gene TRBJ1-6; perhaps TRBD1 as D (5 bases). CDR3 length: 12 residues. Trimming shortened V by 5 bases and J by 14 bases, and 13 bases separated the two germline ends. Germline lookup yields CDR1 MNHEY and CDR2 SVGAGI. The chain's CDR3 is CASSQTAGALHF. CDR3 sequence (DNA): TGTGCCAGCAGTCAGACAGCTGGTGCCCTCCACTTT.

This clonotype came up many times. The J gene is TRBJ2-4, the V gene TRBV18; D gene unclear. Germline V gene lookup returns CDR1 KGHSH and CDR2 LQKENI. The CDR3 runs 14 residues. V lost 0 bases and J 2 bases, leaving 5 bases between the germline ends. The CDR3 DNA reads as TGTGCCAGCTCACCACCGACTTCCAAAAACATTCAGTACTTC. Its protein product is CASSPPTSKNIQYF. The entire variable domain, with the rest obtained from reference TRBV18 and TRBJ2-4, is as follows: NAGVMQNPRHLVRRRGQEARLRCSPMKGHSHVYWYRQLPEEGLKFMVYLQKENIIDESGMPKERFSAEFPKEGPSILRIQQVVRGDSAAYFCASSPPTSKNIQYFGAGTRLSVL.

This clonotype showed up many times. The J gene is TRBJ2-7, the V gene TRBV20-1; D tentatively fits TRBD1 or TRBD2 (5 bases each). From germline, CDR1 is DFQATT and CDR2 SNEGSKA (reference sequence). V lost 0 bases to trimming and J lost 0 bases, with 15 bases between them. The CDR3 extends over 16 amino acids. Written as DNA, the CDR3 is TGCAGTGCTAGAGATATCCGGGCAGGGAGCTCCTACGAGCAGTACGTC. Its translation is CSARDIRAGSSYEQYV.

In its sample, this clonotype was seen a few times. The chain employs TRBV20-1 and TRBJ1-1; D gene ambiguous. Trimming took off 3 bases at V and 8 bases at J, with 10 bases between the two ends. This CDR3 has 11 amino acids. The germline V gene has CDR1 DFQATT and CDR2 SNEGSKA (reference sequence). DNA for the CDR3: TGCAGTGCTAGTACCCGACTCGAAGCTTTCTTT. Translating gives CSASTRLEAFF.

This clonotype was observed at least ten times. This chain connects TRBV20-1 to TRBJ2-7, with 8 bases fitting TRBD2. Germline loops: CDR1 DFQATT, CDR2 SNEGSKA (reference sequence). Germline trimming cut 4 bases from V and 3 bases from J; bases unmatched to any gene: 14. The CDR3 contains 16 residues. This CDR3 reads CSATPSPVAGFYEQYF. The CDR3 DNA reads TGCAGTGCTACTCCAAGTCCGGTAGCGGGGTTCTACGAGCAGTACTTC.

This clonotype was seen a few times. The gene calls are TRBV5-4 and TRBJ2-1; 8 positions agree with TRBD2. Germline values: CDR1 SGHNT, CDR2 YYREEE (reference sequence). The CDR3 has 16 residues. The V gene end was trimmed by 3 bases and the J gene end by 4 bases; junction bases not matched to a gene: 9. CDR3 in DNA: TGTGCCAGCAGCTCCCAAACCGGGGGGGCTTACAATGAGCAGTTCTTC. It codes for CASSSQTGGAYNEQFF.

The gene calls are TRBV4-2 and TRBJ1-4; D not resolved. Trimming left V 1 base short and J 0 bases short, with 6 bases between. The CDR3 contains 15 residues. The germline gives CDR1 LGHNA, CDR2 YNFKEQ. CDR3 in amino acids: CASSQVRATNEKLFF. CDR3 DNA sequence: TGTGCCAGCAGCCAAGTTCGAGCAACTAATGAAAAACTGTTTTTT.

The rearrangement links TRBV6-6 to TRBJ2-1, with D possibly matching TRBD2 (5 bases). The CDR3 has 14 amino acids. Germline values: CDR1 MNHNY, CDR2 SVGAGI (reference sequence). V lost 0 bases to trimming and J lost 3 bases, with 6 bases between them. The CDR3: CASSYSRVYNEQFF. CDR3 in DNA: TGTGCCAGCAGTTACTCGAGGGTCTACAATGAGCAGTTCTTC.